The rows below give T cell receptor beta chains drawn from one sample of a study of blood T cell repertoires in COVID-19. Profiled with immunoSEQ multiplex PCR; TCRdb holds only in-frame clones, not every one. The sample has approximately 210,000 clones, around 80% seen once. Input material: PBMCs or T cells enriched from blood (not recorded which). These receptors originate from a young man with acute COVID-19. Both conserved end residues are part of each CDR3. The D gene is left open where the match is weak. Clone size is stated in some rows and not others, as once, few, many or a class when expanded.

.	TRBV24-1	TRBJ1-2	16	.	CATSDGWTEANYGYTF	TGTGCCACCAGTGATGGGTGGACAGAAGCTAACTATGGCTACACCTTC
.	TRBV5-4	TRBJ1-5	15	.	CASSPGPDSNQSQHF	TGTGCCAGCAGCCCCGGCCCCGATAGCAATCAGTCCCAGCATTTT
.	TRBV3-1/TRBV3-2	TRBJ1-2	14	few	CASSQGQVNYGYTF	TGTGCCAGCAGCCAAGGACAGGTGAACTATGGCTACACCTTC
TRBD2	TRBV9	TRBJ2-3	15	.	CASSVGGVSTDTQYF	TGTGCCAGCAGCGTCGGGGGGGTTAGCACAGATACGCAGTATTTT
TRBD1	TRBV7-2	TRBJ2-7	15	.	CASSQGQGGNYEQYF	TGTGCCAGCAGCCAAGGACAGGGGGGGAACTACGAGCAGTACTTC
TRBD1	TRBV19	TRBJ2-7	15	.	CASSLDGTGLMEQYF	TGTGCCAGTAGTCTCGACGGGACAGGCCTCATGGAGCAGTACTTC
.	TRBV5-1	TRBJ2-2	14	.	CASMAGVPTGELFF	TGCGCCAGCATGGCAGGGGTGCCCACCGGGGAGCTGTTTTTT
.	TRBV5-4	TRBJ2-3	16	.	CASSLVFGGATDTQYF	TGTGCCAGCAGCTTGGTCTTCGGGGGAGCAACAGATACGCAGTATTTT
TRBD1	TRBV2	TRBJ2-3	19	few	CASSEGTGSPFLRTDTQYF	TGTGCCAGCAGTGAAGGGACAGGGAGTCCGTTTCTACGCACAGATACGCAGTATTTT
TRBD1	TRBV12-5	TRBJ1-2	12	.	CASAPGQYGYTF	TGTGCTAGTGCCCCGGGACAGTATGGCTACACCTTC
TRBD1	TRBV19	TRBJ2-3	18	.	CASIGASGQGGLGDTQYF	TGTGCCAGTATTGGAGCTTCGGGACAGGGAGGGTTAGGAGATACGCAGTATTTT
.	TRBV25-1	TRBJ1-5	13	few	CASSGRGNQPQHF	TGTGCCAGCAGTGGGAGGGGCAATCAGCCCCAGCATTTT
.	TRBV7-2	TRBJ1-5	13	.	CASSSRSNQPQHF	TGTGCCAGCAGCTCCCGGAGCAATCAGCCCCAGCATTTT
.	TRBV11-2	TRBJ1-6	15	.	CASSLSREINSPLHF	TGTGCCAGCAGCTTATCGAGGGAAATCAATTCACCCCTCCACTTT
.	TRBV13	TRBJ1-1	15	.	CASSDRSKISSGAFF	TGTGCCAGCAGCGACAGGTCGAAGATTAGTTCAGGAGCTTTCTTT
.	TRBV7-6	TRBJ2-3	14	few	CASSPSGMAGTQYF	TGTGCCAGCAGCCCTTCCGGGATGGCCGGGACGCAGTATTTT
.	TRBV4-1	TRBJ1-2	14	.	CASSQERQNYGYTF	TGCGCCAGCAGCCAAGAAAGACAGAACTATGGCTACACCTTC
TRBD1	TRBV11-2	TRBJ2-1	17	.	CASSSGTVGENYNEQFF	TGTGCCAGCAGCTCCGGGACAGTTGGGGAAAATTACAATGAGCAGTTCTTC
TRBD1	TRBV6-6	TRBJ1-2	15	.	CASSYGRGGDYGYTF	TGTGCCAGCAGTTACGGTAGAGGGGGCGATTATGGCTACACCTTC
TRBD1	TRBV30	TRBJ1-4	15	.	CAWRTGQGRNEKLFF	TGTGCCTGGAGGACGGGACAGGGGAGGAATGAAAAACTGTTTTTT
.	TRBV29-1	TRBJ2-7	13	.	CSVELGGAREQYF	TGCAGCGTTGAACTAGGAGGGGCGCGCGAGCAGTACTTC
.	TRBV6-5	TRBJ1-1	12	.	CASSRPGAEAFF	TGTGCCAGCAGCCGACCGGGAGCTGAAGCTTTCTTT
.	TRBV5-4	TRBJ2-5	14	.	CASSLRRTEETQYF	TGTGCCAGCAGCTTGCGTAGAACGGAAGAGACCCAGTACTTC
.	TRBV30	TRBJ1-3	13	.	CACHGSSGNTIYF	TGTGCCTGTCATGGGAGCTCTGGAAACACCATATATTTT
TRBD1	TRBV27	TRBJ1-4	13	few	CATSGGGHEKLFF	TGTGCCACCTCAGGGGGCGGCCATGAAAAACTGTTTTTT
.	TRBV10-1	TRBJ2-2	14	medium-sized	CASSPLAGSGELFF	TGCGCCAGCTCCCCACTCGCGGGGAGTGGGGAGCTGTTTTTT
TRBD1	TRBV4-1	TRBJ1-2	15	.	CASSNQGDSNYGYTF	TGCGCCAGCAGCAATCAGGGGGATTCTAACTATGGCTACACCTTC
.	TRBV28	TRBJ2-1	16	.	CASSSPSARGYNEQFF	TGTGCCAGCAGTTCCCCGAGCGCGAGAGGATACAATGAGCAGTTCTTC
.	TRBV6-1	TRBJ1-5	13	.	CASSEATPRPQHF	TGTGCCAGCAGTGAAGCTACCCCTAGGCCCCAGCATTTT
.	TRBV25-1	TRBJ2-3	14	.	CASSNWGDTDTQYF	TGTGCCAGCAGTAACTGGGGGGACACAGATACGCAGTATTTT
.	TRBV19	TRBJ1-6	16	.	CASSPRGGGRDSPLHF	TGTGCCAGTAGTCCGCGAGGGGGGGGGCGAGATTCACCCCTCCACTTT
.	TRBV5-1	TRBJ1-4	15	.	CASSPGQTTNEKLFF	TGCGCCAGCAGCCCAGGACAGACAACTAATGAAAAACTGTTTTTT
TRBD1	TRBV10-3	TRBJ1-5	14	.	CAISEVSGGQPQHF	TGTGCCATCAGTGAGGTTTCAGGGGGTCAGCCCCAGCATTTT